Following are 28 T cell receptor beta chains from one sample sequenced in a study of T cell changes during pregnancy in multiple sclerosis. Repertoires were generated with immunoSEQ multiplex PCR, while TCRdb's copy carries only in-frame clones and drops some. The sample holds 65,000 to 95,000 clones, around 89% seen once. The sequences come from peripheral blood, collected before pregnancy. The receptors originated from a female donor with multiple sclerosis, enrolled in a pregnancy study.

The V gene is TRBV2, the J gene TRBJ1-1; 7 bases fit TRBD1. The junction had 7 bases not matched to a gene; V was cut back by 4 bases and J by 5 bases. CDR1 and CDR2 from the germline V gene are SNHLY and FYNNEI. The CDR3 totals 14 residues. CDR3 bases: TGTGCCAGCAGTGGGTCAAGGGGGCGGACTGAAGCTTTCTTT. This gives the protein CASSGSRGRTEAFF.

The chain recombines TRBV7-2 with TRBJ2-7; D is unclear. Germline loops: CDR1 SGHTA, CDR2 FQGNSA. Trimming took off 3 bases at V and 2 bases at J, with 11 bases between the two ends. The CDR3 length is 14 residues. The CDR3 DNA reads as TGTGCCAGCAGCTTGACGAGACATACCTACGAGCAGTACTTC. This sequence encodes CASSLTRHTYEQYF.

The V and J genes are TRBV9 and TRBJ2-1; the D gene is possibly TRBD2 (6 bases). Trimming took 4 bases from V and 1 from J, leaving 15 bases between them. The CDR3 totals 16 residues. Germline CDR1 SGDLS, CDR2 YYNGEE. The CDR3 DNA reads TGTGCCAGCAGCTCCCTGGGAGGCCTTTCCTACAATGAGCAGTTCTTC. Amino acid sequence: CASSSLGGLSYNEQFF.

The CDR3 nucleotides are TGTGCCAGCAGCCCTAGCGGGGGGGCCGCAGAGTACAATGAGCAGTTCTTC. Translated: CASSPSGGAAEYNEQFF. The rearrangement uses TRBV5-5 and TRBJ2-1, with TRBD2 identical over 12 bases. The germline gives CDR1 SGHKS, CDR2 YYEKEE (reference sequence). This CDR3 has 17 amino acids. Trimming cost V 4 bases and J 4 bases; bases outside gene matches: 9.

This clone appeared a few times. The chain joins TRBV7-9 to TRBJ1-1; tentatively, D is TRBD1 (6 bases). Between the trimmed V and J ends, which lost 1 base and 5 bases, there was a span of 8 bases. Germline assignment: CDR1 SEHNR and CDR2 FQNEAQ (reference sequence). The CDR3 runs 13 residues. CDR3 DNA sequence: TGTGCCAGCAGCTTAGGGGGGCCAACTGAAGCTTTCTTT. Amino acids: CASSLGGPTEAFF.

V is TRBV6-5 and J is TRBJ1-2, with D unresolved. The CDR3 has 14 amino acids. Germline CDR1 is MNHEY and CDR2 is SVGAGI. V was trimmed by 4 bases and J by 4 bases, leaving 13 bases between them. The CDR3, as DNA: TGTGCCAGCAGTTCTCGACCAACGGGCTATGGCTACACCTTC. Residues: CASSSRPTGYGYTF.

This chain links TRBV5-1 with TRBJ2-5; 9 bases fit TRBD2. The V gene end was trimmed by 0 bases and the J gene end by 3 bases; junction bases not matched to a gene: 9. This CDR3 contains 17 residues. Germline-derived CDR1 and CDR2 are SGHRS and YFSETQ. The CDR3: CASSLEDSASGEETQYF. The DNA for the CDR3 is TGCGCCAGCAGCTTGGAGGATTCAGCTAGCGGGGAAGAGACCCAGTACTTC. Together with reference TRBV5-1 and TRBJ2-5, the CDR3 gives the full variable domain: KAGVTQTPRYLIKTRGQQVTLSCSPISGHRSVSWYQQTPGQGLQFLFEYFSETQRNKGNFPGRFSGRQFSNSRSEMNVSTLELGDSALYLCASSLEDSASGEETQYFGPGTRLLVL.

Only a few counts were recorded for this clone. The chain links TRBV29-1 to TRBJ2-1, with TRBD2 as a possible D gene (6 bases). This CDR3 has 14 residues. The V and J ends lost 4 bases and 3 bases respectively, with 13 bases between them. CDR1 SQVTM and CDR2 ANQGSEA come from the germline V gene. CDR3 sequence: CSVAGSSDYNEQFF. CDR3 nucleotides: TGCAGCGTTGCGGGGTCTAGCGACTACAATGAGCAGTTCTTC.

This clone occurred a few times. This CDR3 is CSASQGYNSPLHF. CDR3 nucleotide sequence: TGCAGCGCAAGCCAGGGATATAATTCACCCCTCCACTTT. This rearrangement joins TRBV29-1 to TRBJ1-6, with D maybe TRBD1 (5 bases). Germline V gene lookup returns CDR1 SQVTM and CDR2 ANQGSEA. The V gene lost 7 bases and the J gene lost 4 bases, with 11 bases spanning the gap. The CDR3 is 13 amino acids.

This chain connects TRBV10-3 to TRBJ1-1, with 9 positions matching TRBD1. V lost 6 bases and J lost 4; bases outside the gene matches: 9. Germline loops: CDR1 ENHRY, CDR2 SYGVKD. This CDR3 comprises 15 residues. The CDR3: CAISRTGVEGTEAFF. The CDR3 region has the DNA TGTGCCATCAGCCGGACAGGGGTAGAGGGCACTGAAGCTTTCTTT.

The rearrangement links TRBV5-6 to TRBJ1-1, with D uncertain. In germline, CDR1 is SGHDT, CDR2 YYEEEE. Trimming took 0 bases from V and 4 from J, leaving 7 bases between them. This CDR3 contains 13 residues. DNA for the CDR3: TGTGCCAGCAGCTTGGACCGGGGCACTGAAGCTTTCTTT. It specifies CASSLDRGTEAFF.

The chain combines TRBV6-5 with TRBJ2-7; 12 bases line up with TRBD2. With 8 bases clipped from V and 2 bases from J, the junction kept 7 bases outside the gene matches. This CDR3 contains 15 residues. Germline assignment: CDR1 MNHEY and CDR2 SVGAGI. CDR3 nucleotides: TGTGCCAGCGGGCTAGCGGGGGGGCCCACCTACGAGCAGTACTTC. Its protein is CASGLAGGPTYEQYF.

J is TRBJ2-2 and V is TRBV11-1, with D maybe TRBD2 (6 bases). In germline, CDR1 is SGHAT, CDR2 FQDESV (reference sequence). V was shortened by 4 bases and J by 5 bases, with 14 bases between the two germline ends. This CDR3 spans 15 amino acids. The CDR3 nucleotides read TGTGCCAGCAGCTACCGTTCCGGAGGGACCGGGGAGCTGTTTTTT. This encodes CASSYRSGGTGELFF.

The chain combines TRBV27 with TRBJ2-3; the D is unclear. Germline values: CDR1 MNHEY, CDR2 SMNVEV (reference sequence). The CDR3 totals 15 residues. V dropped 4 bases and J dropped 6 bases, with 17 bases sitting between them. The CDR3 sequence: CASSSFGLKSDTQYF. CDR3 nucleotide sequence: TGTGCCAGCAGTTCCTTTGGCCTCAAATCTGATACGCAGTATTTT.

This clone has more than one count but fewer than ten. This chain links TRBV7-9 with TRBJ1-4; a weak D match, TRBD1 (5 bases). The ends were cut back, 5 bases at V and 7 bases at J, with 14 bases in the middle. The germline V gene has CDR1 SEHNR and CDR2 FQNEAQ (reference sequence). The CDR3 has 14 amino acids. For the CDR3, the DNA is TGTGCCAGCAGCCCCCCGGGGGGTGGTGAAAAACTGTTTTTT. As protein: CASSPPGGGEKLFF.

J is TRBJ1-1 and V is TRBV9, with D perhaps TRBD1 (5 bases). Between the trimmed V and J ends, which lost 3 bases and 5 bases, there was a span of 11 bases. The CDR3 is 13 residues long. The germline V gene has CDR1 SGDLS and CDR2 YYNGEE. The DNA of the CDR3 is TGTGCCAGCAGCGCGGGGGGTGGGACTGAAGCTTTCTTT. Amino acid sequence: CASSAGGGTEAFF.

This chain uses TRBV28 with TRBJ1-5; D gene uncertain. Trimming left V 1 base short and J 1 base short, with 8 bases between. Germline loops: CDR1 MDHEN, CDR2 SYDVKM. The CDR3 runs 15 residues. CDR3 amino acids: CASSLSGMSNQPQHF. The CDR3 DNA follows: TGTGCCAGCAGTTTATCGGGGATGAGCAATCAGCCCCAGCATTTT.

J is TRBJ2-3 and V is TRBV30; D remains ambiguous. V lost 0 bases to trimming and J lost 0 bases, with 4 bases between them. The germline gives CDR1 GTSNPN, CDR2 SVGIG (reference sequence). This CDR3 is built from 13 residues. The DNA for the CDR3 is TGTGCCTGGAGTGTACTAAGCACAGATACGCAGTATTTT. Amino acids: CAWSVLSTDTQYF. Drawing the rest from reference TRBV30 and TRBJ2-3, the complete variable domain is SQTIHQWPATLVQPVGSPLSLECTVEGTSNPNLYWYRQAAGRGLQLLFYSVGIGQISSEVPQNLSASRPQDRQFILSSKKLLLSDSGFYLCAWSVLSTDTQYFGPGTRLTVL.

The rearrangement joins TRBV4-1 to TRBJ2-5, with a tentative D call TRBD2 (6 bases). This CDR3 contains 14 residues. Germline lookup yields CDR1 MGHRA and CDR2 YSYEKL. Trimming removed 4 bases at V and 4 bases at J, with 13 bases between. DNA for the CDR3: TGCGCCAGCAGCCCGACAGAGGAGGGAGAGACCCAGTACTTC. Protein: CASSPTEEGETQYF.

The DNA for the CDR3 is TGCGCCAGCAGGCGACAGGGGAGAACCGGGGAGCTGTTTTTT. Its protein product is CASRRQGRTGELFF. The V and J genes are TRBV4-1 and TRBJ2-2, with 8 nucleotides matching TRBD1. V lost 6 bases and J lost 5; bases outside the gene matches: 5. Germline loops: CDR1 MGHRA, CDR2 YSYEKL. The CDR3 consists of 14 residues.

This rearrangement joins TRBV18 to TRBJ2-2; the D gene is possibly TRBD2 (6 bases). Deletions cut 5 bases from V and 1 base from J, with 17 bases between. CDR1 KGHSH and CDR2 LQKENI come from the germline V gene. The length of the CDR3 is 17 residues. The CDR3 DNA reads TGTGCCAGCTCATGGTTCTCGGCGGGACGGAACACCGGGGAGCTGTTTTTT. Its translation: CASSWFSAGRNTGELFF.

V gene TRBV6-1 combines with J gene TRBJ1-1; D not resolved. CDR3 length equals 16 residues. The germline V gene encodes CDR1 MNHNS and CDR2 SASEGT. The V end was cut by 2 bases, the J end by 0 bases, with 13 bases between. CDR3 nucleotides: TGTGCCAGCAGTGAAACCTACGGACTCCTGAACACTGAAGCTTTCTTT. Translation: CASSETYGLLNTEAFF.

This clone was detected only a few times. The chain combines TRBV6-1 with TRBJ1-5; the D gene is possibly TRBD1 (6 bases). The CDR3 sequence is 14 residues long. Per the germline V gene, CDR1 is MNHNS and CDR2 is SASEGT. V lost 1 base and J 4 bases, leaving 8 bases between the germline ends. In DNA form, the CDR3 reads TGTGCCAGCAGTGAAGGGACAGAAAATCAGCCCCAGCATTTT. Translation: CASSEGTENQPQHF.

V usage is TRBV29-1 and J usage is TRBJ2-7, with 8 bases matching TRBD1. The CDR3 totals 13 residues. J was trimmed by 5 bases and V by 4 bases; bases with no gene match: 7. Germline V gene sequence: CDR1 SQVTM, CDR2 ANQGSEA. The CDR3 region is CSVAGTGFDEQYF. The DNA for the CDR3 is TGCAGCGTTGCCGGGACAGGATTCGACGAGCAGTACTTC.

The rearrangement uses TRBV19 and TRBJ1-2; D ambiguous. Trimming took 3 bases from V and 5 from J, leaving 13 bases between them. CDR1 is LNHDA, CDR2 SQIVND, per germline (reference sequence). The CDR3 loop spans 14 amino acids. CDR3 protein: CASSITSLMYGYTF. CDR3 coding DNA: TGTGCCAGTAGTATTACAAGTCTTATGTATGGCTACACCTTC.

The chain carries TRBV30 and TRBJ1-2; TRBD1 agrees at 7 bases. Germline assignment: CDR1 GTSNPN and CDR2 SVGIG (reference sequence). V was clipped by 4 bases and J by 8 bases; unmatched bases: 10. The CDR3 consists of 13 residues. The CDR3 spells CAWILKGAGGYTF. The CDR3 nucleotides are TGTGCCTGGATTTTAAAGGGGGCGGGGGGCTACACCTTC.

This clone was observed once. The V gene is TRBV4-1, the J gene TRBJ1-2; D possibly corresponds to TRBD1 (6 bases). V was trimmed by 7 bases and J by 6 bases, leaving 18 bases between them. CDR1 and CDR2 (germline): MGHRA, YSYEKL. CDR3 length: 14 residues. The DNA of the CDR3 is TGCGCCAGCACGACGACGAGAAACAGGGATGGCTACACCTTC. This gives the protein CASTTTRNRDGYTF.

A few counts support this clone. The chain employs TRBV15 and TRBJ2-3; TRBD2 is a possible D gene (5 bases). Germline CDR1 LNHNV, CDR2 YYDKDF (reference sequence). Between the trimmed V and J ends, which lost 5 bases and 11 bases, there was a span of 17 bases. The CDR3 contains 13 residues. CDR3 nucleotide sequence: TGTGCCACCAGCTGGACTCCAGGCGATTGGCAGTATTTT. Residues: CATSWTPGDWQYF.